A single sample gave rise to the 27 T cell receptor beta chains below, sequenced in a study of regulatory T cells in long-lasting Graves disease (dated by TCRdb to the early 2020s). Read against the paper, the sample's time point label means: newly diagnosed GD, antithyroid drugs for less than 3 months. For both TCR sequencing and RNA sequencing, RNA was extracted from PBMCs in TRIzol. Libraries were constructed by multiplex PCR. Data came from an Illumina HiSeq 4000. iRepertoire HTBI primers and Arm-PCR amplification of CDR3 regions were used to construct TCR beta libraries. TCRdb reanalyzed the raw reads on its own, using fastp at Q25 for trimming and MiXCR for clone calling, and kept in-frame beta chains. Entries are consolidated by CDR3 protein sequence, retaining the most common genes and DNA. The sample table lists some 490,000 distinct CDR3 sequences, around 12% of them with a count of one. Of the sample, approximately 9.6% falls within the top ten clones.

The same sample was also studied in work on T cells in Graves' hyperthyroidism and ophthalmopathy.

Sequenced here: peripheral blood mononuclear cells (PBMCs), sampled at new diagnosis, from a patient treated with antithyroid drugs. These receptor sequences come from a woman aged 25 to 39 with Graves disease. Donor details come from another sample of the same person, matched by shared clones.

This clonotype was picked up a small number of times. This chain links TRBV6-1 with TRBJ2-4; 8 bases agree with TRBD2. CDR1 and CDR2 (germline): MNHNS, SASEGT. V shed 6 bases, J shed 5 bases, and the junction held 12 bases outside the gene matches. The CDR3 runs 16 residues. The CDR3 region is CASRARIGTRENIQYF. The DNA for the CDR3 is TGTGCCAGCAGAGCTCGTATTGGGACTAGAGAAAACATTCAGTACTTC.

The chain has TRBV27 and TRBJ2-1, with D perhaps matching TRBD2 (5 bases). The CDR3 contains 14 residues. V dropped 5 bases and J dropped 6 bases, with 14 bases sitting between them. CDR1 MNHEY and CDR2 SMNVEV come from the germline V gene (reference sequence). CDR3 coding DNA: TGTGCCAGCAGTGAAGCGCGAGCGGCCAATGAGCAGTTCTTC. Translated, it gives CASSEARAANEQFF.

This clonotype was seen at least ten times. The chain joins TRBV27 to TRBJ1-1, with D unclear. The CDR3 extends over 15 amino acids. Trimming stripped 3 bases from V and 0 bases from J, with 11 bases between. Germline CDR1 is MNHEY and CDR2 is SMNVEV (reference sequence). The CDR3 reads CASSFAYTLNTEAFF. DNA of the CDR3: TGTGCCAGCAGTTTCGCGTACACTTTGAACACTGAAGCTTTCTTT.

This clonotype has ten or more counts. This chain joins TRBV7-2 and TRBJ2-5, with D perhaps TRBD2 (6 bases). Trimming removed 5 bases at V and 8 bases at J, with 9 bases between. Per the germline V gene, CDR1 is SGHTA and CDR2 is FQGNSA. This CDR3 spans 11 amino acids. CDR3 bases: TGTGCCAGCAGCACAACTAGCACCCAGTACTTC. It encodes CASSTTSTQYF.

This clonotype was seen a handful of times. The junction departs from germline at one end; a sequencing error may be responsible. V and J are TRBV7-9 and TRBJ2-2, with D unresolved. The CDR3 contains 15 residues. Germline V lookup: CDR1 SEHNR, CDR2 FQNEAQ (reference sequence). The CDR3 DNA reads as TGTGCCAGCACCTTATTCGAGCCTTACACCGGGGAGCTGTTTTTT. It specifies CASTLFEPYTGELFF.

Many counts were recorded for this clonotype. The chain recombines TRBV20-1 with TRBJ2-7; 7 bases are shared with TRBD1. J gave up 1 base and V 5 bases, and 14 bases lay outside the gene matches. Germline assignment: CDR1 DFQATT and CDR2 SNEGSKA (reference sequence). CDR3 length: 16 amino acids. The CDR3 DNA follows: TGCAGTGCTTCCGGGACAGCCAATCGGTTTTCCTACGAGCAGTACTTC. Amino acid sequence: CSASGTANRFSYEQYF.

The chain carries TRBV11-2 and TRBJ2-7; D possibly corresponds to TRBD1 (6 bases). The germline V gene has CDR1 SGHAT and CDR2 FQNNGV. The CDR3 is 15 amino acids. Trimming took 5 bases from V and 3 from J, leaving 17 bases between them. CDR3 loop: CASSPGQTESYEQYF. As DNA, the CDR3 is TGTGCCAGCAGCCCCGGACAGACGGAGAGCTACGAGCAGTACTTC.

The sample holds a few counts of this clonotype. The chain combines TRBV12-3 or TRBV12-4 with TRBJ2-1, with D maybe TRBD1 (6 bases). CDR3 length equals 12 residues. Trimming removed 3 bases from V and 7 bases from J, with 7 bases in between. The CDR3 sequence is CASSFDRNEQFF. The CDR3 nucleotides read TGTGCCAGCAGTTTCGACAGGAATGAGCAGTTCTTC.

The sample holds a few counts of this clonotype. The chain carries TRBV7-9 and TRBJ1-2, with D hard to call. V lost 6 bases and J lost 6, with 11 bases in between. Germline loops: CDR1 SEHNR, CDR2 FQNEAQ (reference sequence). This CDR3 is 12 amino acids long. The CDR3 protein is CASSSIRDGYTF. Here the CDR3 DNA reads TGTGCCAGCAGTTCCATTAGGGATGGCTACACCTTC.

This clonotype has at least ten counts. CDR3 sequence: CAISESWIGGYETQYF. The CDR3 DNA follows: TGTGCCATCAGTGAGTCGTGGATCGGGGGCTACGAGACCCAGTACTTC. The chain employs TRBV10-3 and TRBJ2-5; D tentatively fits TRBD1 or TRBD2 (6 bases each). The CDR3 is 16 residues long. The germline V gene has CDR1 ENHRY and CDR2 SYGVKD. The ends were cut back, 0 bases at V and 5 bases at J, with 16 bases in the middle.

This clonotype was seen repeatedly, ten times or more. V is TRBV2 and J is TRBJ2-2; maybe TRBD1 (6 bases). The germline V gene has CDR1 SNHLY and CDR2 FYNNEI. The CDR3 covers 14 residues. V lost 6 bases to trimming and J lost 4 bases, with 12 bases between them. The CDR3 reads CASSWTAFTGELFF. The DNA for the CDR3 is TGTGCCAGCAGCTGGACAGCCTTCACCGGGGAGCTGTTTTTT.

This clonotype was counted a few times. V and J are TRBV19 and TRBJ1-4; TRBD1 agrees at 8 bases. V trimming: 5 bases; J trimming: 8 bases; junction bases outside the gene matches: 13. This CDR3 has 16 amino acids. Germline loops: CDR1 LNHDA, CDR2 SQIVND (reference sequence). The CDR3 nucleotides read TGTGCCAGTAGTCTGGGGACAGGACCCTTGGGCGAAAAACTGTTTTTT. Its translation: CASSLGTGPLGEKLFF.

The DNA for the CDR3 is TGCGCCAGCAGCCAAGAACCGGACAGGGGTGACGAGCAGTACTTC. It yields the protein CASSQEPDRGDEQYF. V and J are TRBV4-1 and TRBJ2-7, with 9 bases that match TRBD1. Trimming at V came to 0 bases and at J to 5 bases, leaving 5 bases not matched to a gene. There are 15 residues in the CDR3. Germline-derived CDR1 and CDR2 are MGHRA and YSYEKL.

Many counts were recorded for this clonotype. The chain uses TRBV30 and TRBJ2-3; possible D gene TRBD2, 5 bases. Deletions cut 5 bases from V and 0 bases from J, with 12 bases between. From germline, CDR1 is GTSNPN and CDR2 SVGIG (reference sequence). This CDR3 has 14 residues. The CDR3 sequence is CAWESGSSTDTQYF. In nucleotides, the CDR3 is TGTGCCTGGGAATCGGGGTCTAGCACAGATACGCAGTATTTT. The full variable domain, rest sourced from reference TRBV30 and TRBJ2-3, is SQTIHQWPATLVQPVGSPLSLECTVEGTSNPNLYWYRQAAGRGLQLLFYSVGIGQISSEVPQNLSASRPQDRQFILSSKKLLLSDSGFYLCAWESGSSTDTQYFGPGTRLTVL.

Ten or more counts support this clonotype. The genes are TRBV6-1 and TRBJ1-2, with 7 bases lining up with TRBD1. The germline gives CDR1 MNHNS, CDR2 SASEGT. V trimming: 9 bases; J trimming: 8 bases; junction bases outside the gene matches: 12. CDR3 length equals 13 residues. This chain's CDR3 is CARRTGEGGGYTF. The CDR3 DNA reads TGTGCCAGGAGAACAGGGGAAGGCGGGGGCTACACCTTC.

This clonotype was found many times. The chain is built from TRBV11-2 and TRBJ2-2, with D unresolved. The germline V gene has CDR1 SGHAT and CDR2 FQNNGV. This CDR3 comprises 15 residues. V was clipped by 5 bases and J by 7 bases, with 17 bases between them. The CDR3 DNA reads TGTGCCAGCAGCCCCCCTCGGGCTGTCGGCGGGGAGCTGTTTTTT. Translating gives CASSPPRAVGGELFF.

On this clonotype itself: The junction and the germline gene differ at one end; a read error may be behind it. The chain employs TRBV20-1 and TRBJ2-1; TRBD2 agrees at 8 bases. Per germline, CDR1 DFQATT and CDR2 SNEGSKA (reference sequence). This CDR3 comprises 16 residues. The CDR3 reads CSARVAIAGSTNGQFF. In nucleotides, the CDR3 is TGCAGTGCTAGGGTAGCGATAGCGGGATCTACCAATGGGCAGTTCTTC.

In its sample, this clonotype was seen many times. CDR3 loop: CASSPHGKGETQYF. Here the CDR3 DNA reads TGTGCCAGCAGTCCCCATGGGAAGGGTGAGACCCAGTACTTC. V usage is TRBV6-2 or TRBV6-3 and J usage is TRBJ2-5; D ambiguous. The CDR3 is made up of 14 amino acids. The germline gives CDR1 MNHEY, CDR2 SVGEGT. V lost 5 bases and J lost 5, with 15 bases in between.

There are many counts of this clonotype. The V call is TRBV6-1, the J call TRBJ1-1, with 7 nucleotides matching TRBD1. Germline V gene lookup returns CDR1 MNHNS and CDR2 SASEGT. V gave up 6 bases and J gave up 5 bases; unmatched junction bases: 9. The CDR3 contains 14 residues. The chain's CDR3 is CASRRGQALTEAFF. DNA of the CDR3: TGTGCCAGCAGGAGGGGGCAGGCCCTGACTGAAGCTTTCTTT.

This clonotype was counted at least ten times. The genes are TRBV4-2 and TRBJ2-5, with D perhaps TRBD2 (6 bases). Germline CDR1 LGHNA, CDR2 YNFKEQ. Trimming removed 1 base at V and 3 bases at J, with 18 bases between. The CDR3 runs 17 residues. CDR3 protein: CASSQGVAAGREETQYF. CDR3 coding DNA: TGTGCCAGCAGCCAAGGGGTAGCGGCAGGCCGGGAAGAGACCCAGTACTTC.

This clonotype was recorded many times. The chain is built from TRBV13 and TRBJ1-1; 9 nucleotides line up with TRBD1. V was pared by 4 bases and J by 1 base, with 1 base of the junction left unmatched. Germline loops: CDR1 PRHDT, CDR2 FYEKMQ (reference sequence). CDR3 length: 14 residues. The CDR3 coding sequence is TGTGCCAGCAGCTACAGGGGGCCGAACACTGAAGCTTTCTTT. Its translation is CASSYRGPNTEAFF.

The chain couples TRBV9 to TRBJ2-7, with 9 bases fitting TRBD2. The germline V gene has CDR1 SGDLS and CDR2 YYNGEE. Trimming removed 0 bases from V and 4 bases from J; junction bases left unmatched: 8. CDR3 length: 16 amino acids. CDR3 in amino acids: CASSVAASGNTYEQYF. CDR3 bases: TGTGCCAGCAGCGTAGCAGCTAGCGGGAATACGTACGAGCAGTACTTC.

This clonotype was counted ten times or more. The J gene is TRBJ1-1, the V gene TRBV27, with D tentatively TRBD1 (6 bases). V gave up 6 bases and J gave up 6 bases, with 23 bases separating them. The CDR3 spans 16 residues. Germline CDR1 reads MNHEY; CDR2 reads SMNVEV (reference sequence). The CDR3 here is CASSPRGGGLRSEAFF. The CDR3 region has the DNA TGTGCCAGCAGCCCGAGGGGTGGGGGCCTCCGGTCTGAAGCTTTCTTT.

This clonotype has a count of ten or more. This chain links TRBV25-1 with TRBJ2-4; D is unresolved. Germline CDR1 reads MGHDK; CDR2 reads SYGVNS. This CDR3 contains 13 residues. V lost 7 bases and J 3 bases, leaving 10 bases between the germline ends. The DNA of the CDR3 is TGTGCCAGCAAAGAATCAGGCAAAAACATTCAGTACTTC. It yields the protein CASKESGKNIQYF.

This clonotype was observed at least ten times. V usage is TRBV11-1 and J usage is TRBJ1-6, with D uncertain. Trimming removed 5 bases from V and 7 bases from J, with 18 bases in between. CDR1 and CDR2 (germline): SGHAT, FQDESV (reference sequence). The CDR3 consists of 16 residues. The CDR3 reads CASSARRWGKNSPLHF. For the CDR3, the DNA is TGTGCCAGCAGCGCTCGTCGATGGGGAAAGAATTCACCCCTCCACTTT.

This clonotype was counted many times. This sequence joins TRBV28 and TRBJ2-1; D unclear. Germline V CDR1 and CDR2: MDHEN, SYDVKM. The V and J ends lost 7 bases and 0 bases respectively, with 10 bases between them. This CDR3 region has 14 residues. The CDR3 sequence is CASTPLSSYNEQFF. CDR3 nucleotides: TGTGCCAGCACCCCATTGAGCTCCTACAATGAGCAGTTCTTC.

This clonotype was observed many times. J is TRBJ2-1 and V is TRBV11-3; D is tentatively TRBD1 or TRBD2 (5 bases each). The V end lost 5 bases, the J end lost 1 base, and 12 bases lay between the germline ends. The CDR3 covers 15 residues. Germline CDR1 SGHNT, CDR2 YENEEA. CDR3 amino acids: CASSHRDQSYNEQFF. In nucleotides, the CDR3 is TGTGCCAGCAGCCACCGGGACCAATCCTACAATGAGCAGTTCTTC. The full variable domain, rest sourced from reference TRBV11-3 and TRBJ2-1, is EAGVVQSPRYKIIEKKQPVAFWCNPISGHNTLYWYLQNLGQGPELLIRYENEEAVDDSQLPKDRFSAERLKGVDSTLKIQPAELGDSAVYLCASSHRDQSYNEQFFGPGTRLTVL.